Listed below are T cell receptor beta chains from one sample, sequenced in a study of blood T cell repertoires in COVID-19. Method: immunoSEQ multiplex PCR; TCRdb's copy keeps in-frame clones and lacks some. The data show fewer than 90,000 clones, over 60% seen once. Sequenced sample: peripheral blood. These receptors were taken from a human donor in a cohort sampled during active COVID-19. Both conserved end residues are part of each CDR3. D genes are given only for firm matches.

j_call	v_call	d_call	cdr3_aa	cdr3_nt
TRBJ2-6	TRBV25-1	TRBD1	CASSGQGFSGANVLTF	TGTGCCAGCAGTGGACAGGGTTTCTCTGGGGCCAACGTCCTGACTTTC
TRBJ2-1	TRBV4-2	.	CASSQDPRLAIKQFF	TGTGCCAGCAGCCAAGATCCTCGGCTAGCAATAAAACAGTTCTTC
TRBJ2-2	TRBV9	.	CASKEAANTGELFF	TGTGCCAGCAAAGAAGCGGCGAACACCGGGGAGCTGTTTTTT
TRBJ2-3	TRBV20-1	.	CSASQVTDTQYF	TGCAGTGCTAGTCAGGTCACAGATACGCAGTATTTT
TRBJ2-7	TRBV19	TRBD1	CASSSKGTGPPYEQYF	TGTGCCAGTAGTTCAAAAGGGACAGGCCCACCCTACGAGCAGTACTTC
TRBJ1-1	TRBV12-3/TRBV12-4	.	CASSGGGYTEAFF	TGTGCCAGCTCGGGGGGGGGATATACTGAAGCTTTCTTT
TRBJ2-7	TRBV3-1/TRBV3-2	TRBD1	CASSQGALSYEQYF	TGTGCCAGCTCACAGGGGGCGCTTTCCTACGAGCAGTACTTC
TRBJ1-2	TRBV4-2	.	CASSQGTDTNYGYTF	TGTGCCAGCAGCCAAGGGACGGACACTAACTATGGCTACACCTTC
TRBJ2-7	TRBV6-2/TRBV6-3	TRBD2	CASSLAGFTYEQYF	TGTGCCAGCAGCCTAGCGGGGTTTACCTACGAGCAGTACTTC
TRBJ1-2	TRBV7-8	.	CASSLAGTGIKDGYTF	TGTGCCAGCAGCTTAGCGGGTACAGGGATTAAAGATGGCTACACCTTC
TRBJ2-7	TRBV28	.	CASSPPFEAREQYF	TGTGCCAGCAGTCCCCCCTTTGAGGCAAGGGAGCAGTACTTC
TRBJ1-1	TRBV7-9	.	CASKLSGGRTEAFF	TGTGCCAGCAAGTTGTCAGGAGGGCGCACTGAAGCTTTCTTT
TRBJ1-1	TRBV19	.	CASSPGTVNTEAFF	TGTGCCAGTAGTCCTGGCACCGTGAACACTGAAGCTTTCTTT
TRBJ2-3	TRBV20-1	TRBD2	CSAKAGEQYF	TGCAGTGCTAAAGCGGGAGAACAGTATTTT
TRBJ2-1	TRBV11-2	.	CASTKDHGVDEQFF	TGTGCCAGCACCAAAGATCACGGAGTGGATGAGCAGTTCTTC
TRBJ1-1	TRBV3-1/TRBV3-2	TRBD1	CASSRQGLTEAFF	TGTGCCAGCAGCCGACAGGGGCTCACTGAAGCTTTCTTT
TRBJ2-1	TRBV19	TRBD2	CASSGLAGGRGEQFF	TGTGCCAGTAGTGGACTAGCGGGAGGACGGGGGGAGCAGTTCTTC
TRBJ1-1	TRBV28	.	CASTFLGRLTEAFF	TGTGCCAGCACCTTCTTGGGGCGGCTCACTGAAGCTTTCTTT
TRBJ2-1	TRBV30	.	CAWSRRGGANEQFF	TGTGCCTGGAGTCGCCGTGGGGGGGCCAATGAGCAGTTCTTC
TRBJ2-7	TRBV9	TRBD2	CASSRREDGPYEQYF	TGTGCCAGCAGCAGACGGGAGGACGGCCCCTACGAGCAGTACTTC
TRBJ1-1	TRBV6-5	.	CASSYQWNTEAFF	TGTGCCAGCAGTTACCAGTGGAACACTGAAGCTTTCTTT
TRBJ2-2	TRBV24-1	TRBD2	CATSDRRQREGPDTGELFF	TGTGCCACCAGTGACCGACGGCAGCGGGAGGGCCCGGACACCGGGGAGCTGTTTTTT
TRBJ1-1	TRBV6-2/TRBV6-3	.	CASSQQNRNTEAFF	TGTGCCAGCAGTCAACAAAACAGGAACACTGAAGCTTTCTTT
TRBJ2-5	TRBV28	.	CASSFGGDFAQTQYF	TGTGCCAGCAGTTTCGGGGGAGACTTCGCTCAGACCCAGTACTTC
TRBJ2-2	TRBV7-3	.	CASSLEGTARYGELFF	TGTGCCAGCAGCTTAGAAGGCACAGCCAGATACGGGGAGCTGTTTTTT
TRBJ1-2	TRBV28	TRBD1	CASSLSGTAGYTF	TGTGCCAGCAGTTTATCCGGGACAGCGGGCTACACCTTC
TRBJ2-1	TRBV6-6	TRBD2	CASSYSPSGYNEQFF	TGTGCCAGCAGTTACTCTCCTAGCGGCTACAATGAGCAGTTCTTC